This T cell receptor (beta chain) comes out of a study of cytomegalovirus exposure and HLA in healthy donors. Study results and caveats: As immune exposure information, only CMV serostatus was available. Roughly uniform depth of sequencing across donors was assumed in presence/absence analyses. Later, TCR association rates were found to vary by HLA locus, highest for DRB1 and lowest for HLA-C.

This CDR3 region has 15 residues. Germline V gene data show CDR1 as MNHEY and CDR2 as SMNVEV (reference sequence). V was pared by 6 bases and J by 6 bases, with 13 bases of the junction left unmatched. To note about this clone: The antigen remains unidentified.

PCR used 60 Vbeta primers and 13 Jbeta primers. The protocol was immunoSEQ multiplex PCR, while the TCRdb copy is restricted to in-frame clones and leaves out a portion. The sample lists about 140,000 clones, around 79% occurring once. Donors in the study were healthy people who gave bone marrow. The material sequenced was PBMCs. The chain joins TRBV27 to TRBJ2-7, with 8 bases lining up with TRBD1. This TCR was sampled from a man in his late teens or twenties in good health and CMV-seronegative. The CDR3 is CASSRLGQGAREQYF. The CDR3 DNA reads TGTGCCAGCAGCCGACTCGGACAGGGTGCTCGCGAGCAGTACTTC.